This TCR beta chain is from a study of blood T cell repertoires in COVID-19. As for the study in general: All recovered Cohort 3 donors got two negative PCRs, got clearance, or saw symptom resolution. The United States, Italy and Spain provided the acute and convalescent COVID-19 samples.

Participants, about 18 to 90 years old, spanned under 30 US areas. Cohorts were determined from participant-reported clinical history. This clone has a single count. V lost 2 bases and J lost 4, with 15 bases in between. The CDR3 is 16 residues long. Germline V lookup: CDR1 SGHRS, CDR2 YFSETQ. This table comes from immunoSEQ multiplex PCR, and its TCRdb copy is limited to in-frame clones, with some not included. Of some 300,000 clones listed, about 88% are singletons. The chain recombines TRBV5-1 with TRBJ2-2; D possibly corresponds to TRBD1 (6 bases). The clonotype originates from an older woman in a cohort exposed to, infected with or recovered from COVID-19 (not recorded which). Material: PBMCs or T cells enriched from blood (not recorded which). CDR3 sequence (DNA): TGCGCCAGCAGCTTTGGGACACAGCTTAGCACCGGGGAGCTGTTTTTT. Encoded protein: CASSFGTQLSTGELFF.